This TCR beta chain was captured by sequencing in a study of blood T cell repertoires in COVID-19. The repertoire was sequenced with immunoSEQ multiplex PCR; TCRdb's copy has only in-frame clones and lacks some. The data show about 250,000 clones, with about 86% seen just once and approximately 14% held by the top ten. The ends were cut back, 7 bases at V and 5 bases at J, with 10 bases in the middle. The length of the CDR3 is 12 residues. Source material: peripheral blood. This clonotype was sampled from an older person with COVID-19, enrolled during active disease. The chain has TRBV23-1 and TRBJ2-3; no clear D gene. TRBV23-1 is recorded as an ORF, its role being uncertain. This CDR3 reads CASTRERDTQYF. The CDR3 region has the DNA TGCGCCAGCACCCGAGAGAGAGATACGCAGTATTTT.